This T cell receptor (beta chain) was sequenced in a study of T cell responses to AZD1222 COVID-19 vaccine. Study-wide context: Pooled in the analysis were second doses at about 4 or about 12 weeks.

Method: immunoSEQ multiplex PCR; TCRdb's copy keeps in-frame clones and lacks some. The sample lists under 150,000 clones, approximately 90% occurring once. V lost 0 bases and J lost 8; bases outside the gene matches: 7. This CDR3 region has 14 residues. From germline, CDR1 is SGDLS and CDR2 YYNGEE. Study results and caveats: The donor group comprised mostly white British people and more females; the analysis possibly underestimated clonal diversity. Distributed over spike, vaccine-associated CD4 TCRs predominated at 160-218 and 743-854.

In the case of this clone: No antigen is known for it.

The rearrangement uses TRBV9 and TRBJ1-2, with 7 bases lining up with TRBD1. The sample here was peripheral blood, taken on day 0 of AZD1222 vaccination. This TCR derives from an adult in good health. This CDR3 reads CASSVDLYRGGYTF. The CDR3 region has the DNA TGTGCCAGCAGCGTAGATCTATACAGGGGAGGCTACACCTTC. Based on the CDR3 plus reference TRBV9 and TRBJ1-2, the full variable domain is DSGVTQTPKHLITATGQRVTLRCSPRSGDLSVYWYQQSLDQGLQFLIQYYNGEERAKGNILERFSAQQFPDLHSELNLSSLELGDSALYFCASSVDLYRGGYTFGSGTRLTVV.